The sequence of this T cell receptor (beta chain) was determined in a study of blood T cell repertoires in COVID-19. Overall study: Samples of COVID-19 (acute and convalescent) were obtained from the United States, Italy and Spain. From T cells, B-cell-depleted T cells, or PBMCs came the material, which was cDNA or gDNA.

Germline CDR1 and CDR2: KGHSH and LQKENI. This CDR3 comprises 13 residues. Trimming left V 3 bases short and J 4 bases short, with 9 bases between. Methods used by the authors: Amplification of reference gene primers provided the estimated nucleated cell counts. Sequencing was performed with immunoSEQ multiplex PCR; in TCRdb, only in-frame clones are kept and a portion is missing. V, J and clone size were drawn from that table, and D and trimming were deduced from the DNA. There are about 210,000 clones in the sample; approximately 89% occur only once, and 4.8% lies in the top ten. The sample was peripheral blood. This chain connects TRBV18 to TRBJ1-1; TRBD1 might be the D (5 bases). This TCR derives from a middle-aged woman with acute or convalescent COVID-19. CDR3 amino acids: CASSPPGSTEAFF. CDR3 bases: TGTGCCAGCTCACCCCCAGGGTCCACTGAAGCTTTCTTT.